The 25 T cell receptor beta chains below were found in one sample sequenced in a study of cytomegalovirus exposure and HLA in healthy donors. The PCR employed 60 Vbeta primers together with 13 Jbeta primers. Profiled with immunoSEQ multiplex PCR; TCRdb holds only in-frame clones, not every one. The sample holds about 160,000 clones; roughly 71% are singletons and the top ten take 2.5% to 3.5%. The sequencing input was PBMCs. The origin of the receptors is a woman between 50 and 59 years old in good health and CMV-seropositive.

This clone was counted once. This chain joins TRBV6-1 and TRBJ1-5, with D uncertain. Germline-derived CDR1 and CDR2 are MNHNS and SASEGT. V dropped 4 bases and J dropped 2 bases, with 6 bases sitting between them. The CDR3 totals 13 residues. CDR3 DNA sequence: TGTGCCAGCAGTGCCTATGGCAATCAGCCCCAGCATTTT. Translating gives CASSAYGNQPQHF.

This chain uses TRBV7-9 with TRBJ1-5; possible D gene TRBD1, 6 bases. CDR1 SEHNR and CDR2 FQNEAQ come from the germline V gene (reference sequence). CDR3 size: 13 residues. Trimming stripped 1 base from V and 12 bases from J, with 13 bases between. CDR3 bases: TGTGCCAGCAGCTTAGAGGGACAAACATACCAGCATTTT. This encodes CASSLEGQTYQHF. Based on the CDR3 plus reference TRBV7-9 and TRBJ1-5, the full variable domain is DTGVSQNPRHKITKRGQNVTFRCDPISEHNRLYWYRQTLGQGPEFLTYFQNEAQLEKSRLLSDRFSAERPKGSFSTLEIQRTEQGDSAMYLCASSLEGQTYQHFGDGTRLSIL.

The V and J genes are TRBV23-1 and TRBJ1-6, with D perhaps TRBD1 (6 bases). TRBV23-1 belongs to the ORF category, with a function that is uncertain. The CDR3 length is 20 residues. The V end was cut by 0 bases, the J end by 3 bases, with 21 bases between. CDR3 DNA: TGCGCCAGCAGTCAATCGTCGGGTGACAGGCTCAAAGTCTATAATTCACCCCTCCACTTT. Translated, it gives CASSQSSGDRLKVYNSPLHF.

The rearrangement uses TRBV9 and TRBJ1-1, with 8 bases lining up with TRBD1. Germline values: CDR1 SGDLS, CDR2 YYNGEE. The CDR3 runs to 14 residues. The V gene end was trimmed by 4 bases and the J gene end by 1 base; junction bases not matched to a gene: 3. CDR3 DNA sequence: TGTGCCAGCAGCCTGGGACAGGAGAACACTGAAGCTTTCTTT. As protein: CASSLGQENTEAFF.

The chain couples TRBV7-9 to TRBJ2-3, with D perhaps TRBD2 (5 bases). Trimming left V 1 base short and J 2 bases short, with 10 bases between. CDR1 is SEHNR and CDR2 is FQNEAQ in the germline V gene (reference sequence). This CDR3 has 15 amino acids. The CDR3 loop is CASSLVAGTTDTQYF. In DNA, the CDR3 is TGTGCCAGCAGCTTAGTGGCGGGTACCACAGATACGCAGTATTTT.

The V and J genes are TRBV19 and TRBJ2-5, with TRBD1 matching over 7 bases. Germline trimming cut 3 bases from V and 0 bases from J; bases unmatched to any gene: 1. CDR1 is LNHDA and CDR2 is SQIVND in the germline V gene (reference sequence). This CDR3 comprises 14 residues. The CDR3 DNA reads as TGTGCCAGTAGTATGGGACAGAACCAAGAGACCCAGTACTTC. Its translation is CASSMGQNQETQYF. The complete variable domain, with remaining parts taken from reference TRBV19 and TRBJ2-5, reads DGGITQSPKYLFRKEGQNVTLSCEQNLNHDAMYWYRQDPGQGLRLIYYSQIVNDFQKGDIAEGYSVSREKKESFPLTVTSAQKNPTAFYLCASSMGQNQETQYFGPGTRLLVL.

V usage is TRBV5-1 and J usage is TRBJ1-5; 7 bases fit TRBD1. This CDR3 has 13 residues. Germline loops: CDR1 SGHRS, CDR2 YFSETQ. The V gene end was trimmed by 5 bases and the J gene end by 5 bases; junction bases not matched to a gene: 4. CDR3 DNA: TGCGCCAGCAGGAACGACAGGGATCAGCCCCAGCATTTT. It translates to CASRNDRDQPQHF.

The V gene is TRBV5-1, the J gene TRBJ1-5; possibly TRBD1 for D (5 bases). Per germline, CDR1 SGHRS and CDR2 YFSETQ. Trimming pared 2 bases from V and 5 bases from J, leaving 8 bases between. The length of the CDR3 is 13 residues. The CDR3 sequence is CASSLGADQPQHF. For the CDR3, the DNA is TGCGCCAGCAGCTTAGGGGCTGATCAGCCCCAGCATTTT.

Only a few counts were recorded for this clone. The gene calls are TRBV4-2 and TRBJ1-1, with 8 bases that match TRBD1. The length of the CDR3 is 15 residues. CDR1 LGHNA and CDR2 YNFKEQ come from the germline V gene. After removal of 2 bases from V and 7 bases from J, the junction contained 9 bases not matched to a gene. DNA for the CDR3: TGTGCCAGCAGCCAACAAGACAGGGGCCAAGGTGAAGCTTTCTTT. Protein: CASSQQDRGQGEAFF.

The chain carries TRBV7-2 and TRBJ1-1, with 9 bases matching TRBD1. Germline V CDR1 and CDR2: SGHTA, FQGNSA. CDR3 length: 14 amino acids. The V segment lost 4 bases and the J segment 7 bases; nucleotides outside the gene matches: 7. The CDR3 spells CASSSDTGGCEAFF. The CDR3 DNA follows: TGTGCCAGCAGCTCCGATACAGGGGGCTGTGAAGCTTTCTTT.

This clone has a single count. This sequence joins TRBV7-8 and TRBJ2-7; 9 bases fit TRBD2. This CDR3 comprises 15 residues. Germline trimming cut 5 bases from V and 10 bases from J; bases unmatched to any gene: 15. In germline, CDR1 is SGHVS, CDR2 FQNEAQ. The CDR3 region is CASSITGTSTWDQYF. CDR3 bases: TGTGCCAGCAGCATCACCGGGACTAGCACTTGGGATCAGTACTTC.

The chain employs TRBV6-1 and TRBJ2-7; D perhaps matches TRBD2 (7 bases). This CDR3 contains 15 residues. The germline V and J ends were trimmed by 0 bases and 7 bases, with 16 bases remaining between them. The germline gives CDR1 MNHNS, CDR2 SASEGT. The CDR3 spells CASSEAPGGLYEQYF. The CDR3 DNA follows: TGTGCCAGCAGTGAAGCGCCGGGGGGCCTCTATGAGCAGTACTTC.

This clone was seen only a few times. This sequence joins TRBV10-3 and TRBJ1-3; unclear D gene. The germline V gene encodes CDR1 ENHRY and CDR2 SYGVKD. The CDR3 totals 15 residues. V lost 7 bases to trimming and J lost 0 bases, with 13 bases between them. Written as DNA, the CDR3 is TGTGCCATCAAGAGAGGCCCGAGCTCTGGAAACACCATATATTTT. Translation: CAIKRGPSSGNTIYF.

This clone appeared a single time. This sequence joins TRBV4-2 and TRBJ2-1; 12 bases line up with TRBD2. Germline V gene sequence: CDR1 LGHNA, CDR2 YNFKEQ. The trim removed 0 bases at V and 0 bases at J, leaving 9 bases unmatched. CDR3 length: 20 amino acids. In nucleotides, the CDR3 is TGTGCCAGCAGCCAAGATTGGAGGACTAGCGGGATCGTCTCCTACAATGAGCAGTTCTTC. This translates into CASSQDWRTSGIVSYNEQFF.

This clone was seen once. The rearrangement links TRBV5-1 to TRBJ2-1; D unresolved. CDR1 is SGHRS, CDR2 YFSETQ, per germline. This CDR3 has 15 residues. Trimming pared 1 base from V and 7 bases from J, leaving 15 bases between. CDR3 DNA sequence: TGCGCCAGCAGCTTGCCCCCCCCAGGCGCGAATGAGCAGTTCTTC. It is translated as CASSLPPPGANEQFF.

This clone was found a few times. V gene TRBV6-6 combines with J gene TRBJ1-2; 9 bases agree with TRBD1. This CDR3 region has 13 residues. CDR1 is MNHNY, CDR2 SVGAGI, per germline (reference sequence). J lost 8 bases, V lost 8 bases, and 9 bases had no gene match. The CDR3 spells CASCEGQGMGYTF. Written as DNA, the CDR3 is TGTGCCAGCTGCGAGGGACAGGGTATGGGCTACACCTTC.

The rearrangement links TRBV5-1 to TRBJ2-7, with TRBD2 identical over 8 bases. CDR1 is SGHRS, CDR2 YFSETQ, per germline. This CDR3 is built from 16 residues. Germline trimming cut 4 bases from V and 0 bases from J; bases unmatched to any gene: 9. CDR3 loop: CASSPGGSGVSYEQYF. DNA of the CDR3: TGCGCCAGCAGCCCGGGGGGGTCAGGCGTCTCCTACGAGCAGTACTTC. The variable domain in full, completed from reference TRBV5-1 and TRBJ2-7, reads KAGVTQTPRYLIKTRGQQVTLSCSPISGHRSVSWYQQTPGQGLQFLFEYFSETQRNKGNFPGRFSGRQFSNSRSEMNVSTLELGDSALYLCASSPGGSGVSYEQYFGPGTRLTVT.

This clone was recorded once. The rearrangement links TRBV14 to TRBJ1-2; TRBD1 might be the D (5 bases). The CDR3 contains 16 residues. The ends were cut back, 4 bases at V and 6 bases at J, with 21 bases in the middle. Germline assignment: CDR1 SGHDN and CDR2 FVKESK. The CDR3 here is CASSRELRAPRDGYTF. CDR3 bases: TGTGCCAGCAGCCGAGAACTCAGGGCGCCCAGGGATGGCTACACCTTC.

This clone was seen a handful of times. The CDR3 DNA reads as TGTGCCAGCGGGCAGGGGACAGATACGCAGTATTTT. Amino acids: CASGQGTDTQYF. This chain joins TRBV27 and TRBJ2-3; weak D call: TRBD1 (6 bases). Germline V gene data show CDR1 as MNHEY and CDR2 as SMNVEV (reference sequence). V lost 8 bases, J lost 3 bases, and 9 bases lay in between. The CDR3 contains 12 residues.

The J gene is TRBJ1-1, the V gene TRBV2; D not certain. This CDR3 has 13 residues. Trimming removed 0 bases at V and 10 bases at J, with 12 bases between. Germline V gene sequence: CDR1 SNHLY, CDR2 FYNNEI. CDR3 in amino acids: CASSEAAGSGAFF. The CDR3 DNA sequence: TGTGCCAGCAGTGAAGCGGCGGGGTCGGGAGCTTTCTTT.

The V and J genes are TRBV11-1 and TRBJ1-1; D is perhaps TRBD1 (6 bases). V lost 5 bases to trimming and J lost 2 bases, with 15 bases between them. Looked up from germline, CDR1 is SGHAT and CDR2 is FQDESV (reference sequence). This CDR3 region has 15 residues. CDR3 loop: CASSMWGGANTEAFF. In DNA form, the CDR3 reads TGTGCCAGCAGCATGTGGGGGGGGGCCAACACTGAAGCTTTCTTT.

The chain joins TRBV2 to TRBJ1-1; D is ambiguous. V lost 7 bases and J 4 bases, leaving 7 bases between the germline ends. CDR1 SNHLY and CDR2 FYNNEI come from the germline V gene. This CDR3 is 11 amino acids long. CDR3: CASNRGTEAFF. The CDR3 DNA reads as TGTGCCAGCAACCGAGGCACTGAAGCTTTCTTT.

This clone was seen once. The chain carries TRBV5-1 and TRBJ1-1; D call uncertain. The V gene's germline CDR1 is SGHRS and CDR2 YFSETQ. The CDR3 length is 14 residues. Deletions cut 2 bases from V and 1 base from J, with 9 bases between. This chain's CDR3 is CASSLLPGNTEAFF. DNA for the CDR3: TGCGCCAGCAGCTTATTACCAGGGAACACTGAAGCTTTCTTT.

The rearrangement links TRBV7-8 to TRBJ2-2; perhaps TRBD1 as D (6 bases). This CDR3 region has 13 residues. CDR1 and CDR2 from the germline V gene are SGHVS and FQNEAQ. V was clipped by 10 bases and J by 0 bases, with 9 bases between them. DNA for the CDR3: TGTGCCACCGGACAGACGAACACCGGGGAGCTGTTTTTT. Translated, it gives CATGQTNTGELFF.

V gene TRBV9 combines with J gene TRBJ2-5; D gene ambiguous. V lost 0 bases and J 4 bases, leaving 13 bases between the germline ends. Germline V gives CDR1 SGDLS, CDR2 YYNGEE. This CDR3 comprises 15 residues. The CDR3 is CASSVGGTRGETQYF. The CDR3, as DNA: TGTGCCAGCAGCGTAGGAGGCACGCGTGGAGAGACCCAGTACTTC.